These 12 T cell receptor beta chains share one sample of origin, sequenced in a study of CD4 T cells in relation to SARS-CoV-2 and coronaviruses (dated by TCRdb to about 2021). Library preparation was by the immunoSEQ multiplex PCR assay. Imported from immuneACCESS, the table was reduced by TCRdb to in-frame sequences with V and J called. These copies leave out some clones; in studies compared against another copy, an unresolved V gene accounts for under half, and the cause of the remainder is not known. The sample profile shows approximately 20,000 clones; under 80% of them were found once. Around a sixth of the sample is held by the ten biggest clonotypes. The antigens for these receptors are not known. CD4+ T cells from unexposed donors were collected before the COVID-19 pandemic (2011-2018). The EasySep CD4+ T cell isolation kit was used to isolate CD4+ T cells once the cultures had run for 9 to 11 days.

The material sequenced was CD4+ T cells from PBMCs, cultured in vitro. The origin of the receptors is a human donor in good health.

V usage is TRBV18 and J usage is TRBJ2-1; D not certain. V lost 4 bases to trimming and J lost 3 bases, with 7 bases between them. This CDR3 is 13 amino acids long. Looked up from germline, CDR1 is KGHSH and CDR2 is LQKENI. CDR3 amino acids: CASSHTNYNEQFF. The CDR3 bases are TGTGCCAGCTCACACACCAACTACAATGAGCAGTTCTTC.

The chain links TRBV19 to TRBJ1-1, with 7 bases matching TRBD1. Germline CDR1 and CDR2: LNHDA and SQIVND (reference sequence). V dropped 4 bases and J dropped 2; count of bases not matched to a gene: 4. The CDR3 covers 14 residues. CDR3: CASSTDRLNTEAFF. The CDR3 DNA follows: TGTGCCAGTAGTACGGACAGGCTTAACACTGAAGCTTTCTTT.

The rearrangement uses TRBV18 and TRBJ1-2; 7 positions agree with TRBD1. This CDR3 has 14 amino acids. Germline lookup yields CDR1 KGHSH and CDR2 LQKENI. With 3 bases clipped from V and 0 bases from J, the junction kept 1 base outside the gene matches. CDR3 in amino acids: CASSPGQTNYGYTF. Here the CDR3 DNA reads TGTGCCAGCTCACCGGGACAGACTAACTATGGCTACACCTTC.

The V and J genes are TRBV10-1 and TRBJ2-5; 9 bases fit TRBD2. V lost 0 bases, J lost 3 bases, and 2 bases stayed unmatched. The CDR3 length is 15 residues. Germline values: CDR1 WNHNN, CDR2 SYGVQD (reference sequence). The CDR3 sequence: CASSESLAGKETQYF. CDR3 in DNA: TGCGCCAGCAGTGAGTCTCTAGCGGGAAAAGAGACCCAGTACTTC.

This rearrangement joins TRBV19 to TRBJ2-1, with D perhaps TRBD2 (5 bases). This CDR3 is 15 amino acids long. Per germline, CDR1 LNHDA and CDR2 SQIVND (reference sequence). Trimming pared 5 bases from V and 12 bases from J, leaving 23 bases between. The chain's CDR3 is CASSYRAGPMSGQFF. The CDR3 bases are TGTGCCAGTAGTTACCGGGCTGGGCCAATGAGCGGGCAGTTCTTC.

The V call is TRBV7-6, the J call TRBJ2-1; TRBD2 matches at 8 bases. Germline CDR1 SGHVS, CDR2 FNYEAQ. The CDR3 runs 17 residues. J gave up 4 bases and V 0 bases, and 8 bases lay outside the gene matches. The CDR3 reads CASSLAGLRGRYNEQFF. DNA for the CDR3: TGTGCCAGCAGCTTAGCGGGACTACGCGGGAGGTACAATGAGCAGTTCTTC.

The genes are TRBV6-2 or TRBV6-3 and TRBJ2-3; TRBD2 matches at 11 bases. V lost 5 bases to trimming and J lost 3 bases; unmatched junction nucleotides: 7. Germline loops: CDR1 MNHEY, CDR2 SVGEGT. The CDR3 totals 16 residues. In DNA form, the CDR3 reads TGTGCCAGCAGTCACATGACTAGCGGGATGACAGATACGCAGTATTTT. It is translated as CASSHMTSGMTDTQYF.

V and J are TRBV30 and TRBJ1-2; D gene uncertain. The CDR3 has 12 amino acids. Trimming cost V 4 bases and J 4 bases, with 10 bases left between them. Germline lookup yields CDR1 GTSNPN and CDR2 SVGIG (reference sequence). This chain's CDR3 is CAWKFGVYGYTF. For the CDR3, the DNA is TGTGCCTGGAAATTCGGGGTCTATGGCTACACCTTC.

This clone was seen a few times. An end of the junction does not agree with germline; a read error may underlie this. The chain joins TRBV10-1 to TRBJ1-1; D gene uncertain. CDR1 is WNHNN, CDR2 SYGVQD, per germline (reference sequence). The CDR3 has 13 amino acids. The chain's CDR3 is CASSEMTDGPRDF. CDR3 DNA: TGCGCCAGCAGTGAAATGACCGATGGCCCGAGGGACTTT.

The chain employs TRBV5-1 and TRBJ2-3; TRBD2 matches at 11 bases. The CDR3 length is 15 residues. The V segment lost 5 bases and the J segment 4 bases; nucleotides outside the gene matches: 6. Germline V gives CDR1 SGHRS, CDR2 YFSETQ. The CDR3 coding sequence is TGCGCCAGCAGAACTAGCGGGAGTATGGCAGATACGCAGTATTTT. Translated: CASRTSGSMADTQYF.

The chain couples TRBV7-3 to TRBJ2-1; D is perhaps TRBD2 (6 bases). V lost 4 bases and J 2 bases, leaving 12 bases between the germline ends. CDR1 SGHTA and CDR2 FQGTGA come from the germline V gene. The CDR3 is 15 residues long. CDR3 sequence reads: CASSSGDPAYNEQFF. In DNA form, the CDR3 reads TGTGCCAGCAGCTCGGGGGACCCAGCCTACAATGAGCAGTTCTTC. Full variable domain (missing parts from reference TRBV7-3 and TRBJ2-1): GAGVSQTPSNKVTEKGKYVELRCDPISGHTALYWYRQSLGQGPEFLIYFQGTGAADDSGLPNDRFFAVRPEGSVSTLKIQRTERGDSAVYLCASSSGDPAYNEQFFGPGTRLTVL.

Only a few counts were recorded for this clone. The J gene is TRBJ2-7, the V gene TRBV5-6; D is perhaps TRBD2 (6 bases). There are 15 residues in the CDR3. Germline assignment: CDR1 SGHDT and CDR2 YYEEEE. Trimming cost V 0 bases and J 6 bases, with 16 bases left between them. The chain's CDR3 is CASSLVGGKAREQYF. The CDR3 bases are TGTGCCAGCAGCTTGGTAGGAGGGAAGGCTCGCGAGCAGTACTTC.